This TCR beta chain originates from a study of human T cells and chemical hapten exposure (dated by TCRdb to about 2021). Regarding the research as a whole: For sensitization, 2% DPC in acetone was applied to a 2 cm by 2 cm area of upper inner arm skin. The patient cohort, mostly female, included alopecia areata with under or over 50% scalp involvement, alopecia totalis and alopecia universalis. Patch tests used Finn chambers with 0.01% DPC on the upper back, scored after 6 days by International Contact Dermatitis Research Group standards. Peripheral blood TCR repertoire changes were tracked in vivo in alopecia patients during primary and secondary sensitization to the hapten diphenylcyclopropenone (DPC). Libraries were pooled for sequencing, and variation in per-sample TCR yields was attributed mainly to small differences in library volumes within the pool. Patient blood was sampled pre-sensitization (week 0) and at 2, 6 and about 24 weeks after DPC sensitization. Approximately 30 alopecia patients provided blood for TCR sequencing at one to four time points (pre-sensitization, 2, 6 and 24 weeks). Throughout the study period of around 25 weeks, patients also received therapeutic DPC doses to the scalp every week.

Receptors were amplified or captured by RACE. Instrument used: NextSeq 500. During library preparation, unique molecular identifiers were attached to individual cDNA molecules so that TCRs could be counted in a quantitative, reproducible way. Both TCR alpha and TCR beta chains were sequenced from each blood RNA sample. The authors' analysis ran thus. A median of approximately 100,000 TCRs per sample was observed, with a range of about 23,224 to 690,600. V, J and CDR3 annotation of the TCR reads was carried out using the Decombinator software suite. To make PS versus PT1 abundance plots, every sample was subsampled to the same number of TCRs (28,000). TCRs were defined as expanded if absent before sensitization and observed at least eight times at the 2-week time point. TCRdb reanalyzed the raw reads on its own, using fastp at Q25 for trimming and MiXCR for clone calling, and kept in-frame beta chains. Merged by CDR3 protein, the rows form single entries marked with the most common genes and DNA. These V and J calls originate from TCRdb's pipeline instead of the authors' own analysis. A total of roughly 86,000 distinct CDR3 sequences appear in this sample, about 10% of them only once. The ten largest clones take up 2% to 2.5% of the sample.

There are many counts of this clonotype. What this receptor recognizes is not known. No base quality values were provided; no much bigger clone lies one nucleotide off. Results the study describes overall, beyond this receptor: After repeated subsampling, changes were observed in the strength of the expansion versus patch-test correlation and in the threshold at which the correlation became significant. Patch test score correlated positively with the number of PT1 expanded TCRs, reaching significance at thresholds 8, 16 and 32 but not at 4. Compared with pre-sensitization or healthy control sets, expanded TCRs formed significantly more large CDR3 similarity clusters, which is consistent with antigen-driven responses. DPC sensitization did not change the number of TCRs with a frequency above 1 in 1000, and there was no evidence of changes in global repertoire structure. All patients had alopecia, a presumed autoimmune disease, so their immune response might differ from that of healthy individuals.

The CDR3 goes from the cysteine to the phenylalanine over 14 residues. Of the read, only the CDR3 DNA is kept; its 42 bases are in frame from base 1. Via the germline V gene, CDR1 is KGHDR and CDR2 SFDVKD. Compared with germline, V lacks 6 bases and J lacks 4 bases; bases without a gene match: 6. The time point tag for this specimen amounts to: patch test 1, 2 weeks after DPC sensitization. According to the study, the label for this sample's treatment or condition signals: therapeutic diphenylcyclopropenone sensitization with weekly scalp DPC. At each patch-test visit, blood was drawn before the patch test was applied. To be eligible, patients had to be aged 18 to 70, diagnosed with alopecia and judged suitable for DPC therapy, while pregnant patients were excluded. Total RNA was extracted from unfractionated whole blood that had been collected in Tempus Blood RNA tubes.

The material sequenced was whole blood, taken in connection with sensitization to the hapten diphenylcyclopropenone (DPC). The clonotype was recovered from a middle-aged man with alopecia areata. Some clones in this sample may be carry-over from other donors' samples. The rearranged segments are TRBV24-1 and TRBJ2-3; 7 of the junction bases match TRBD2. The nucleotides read TGTGCCACCAGTCCAGCGGGACTCGCAGATACGCAGTATTTT. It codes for CATSPAGLADTQYF.